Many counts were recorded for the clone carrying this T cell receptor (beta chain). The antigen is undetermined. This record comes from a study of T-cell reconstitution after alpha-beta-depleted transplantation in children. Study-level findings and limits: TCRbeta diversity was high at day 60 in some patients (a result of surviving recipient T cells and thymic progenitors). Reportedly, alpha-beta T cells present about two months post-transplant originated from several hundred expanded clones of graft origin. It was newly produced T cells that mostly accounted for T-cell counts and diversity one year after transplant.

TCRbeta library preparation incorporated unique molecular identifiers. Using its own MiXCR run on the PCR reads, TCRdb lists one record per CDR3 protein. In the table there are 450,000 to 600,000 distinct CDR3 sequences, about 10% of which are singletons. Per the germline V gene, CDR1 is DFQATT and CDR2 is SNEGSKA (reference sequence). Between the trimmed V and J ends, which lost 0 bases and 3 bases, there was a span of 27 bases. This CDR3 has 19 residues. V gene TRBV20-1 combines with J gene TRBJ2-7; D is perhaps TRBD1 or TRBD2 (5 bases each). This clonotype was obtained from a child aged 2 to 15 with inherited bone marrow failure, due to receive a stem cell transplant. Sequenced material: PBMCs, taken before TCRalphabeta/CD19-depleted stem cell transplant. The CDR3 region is CSARDFVVGRQFPSYEQYF. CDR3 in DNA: TGCAGTGCTAGAGATTTCGTTGTGGGGAGACAGTTCCCAAGCTACGAGCAGTACTTC.